The T cell receptor beta chain under discussion was sequenced for a study of neurological immune-mediated disorders. The CDR3 runs 13 residues. Germline loops: CDR1 LGHNA, CDR2 YSLEER. Each CDR3 protein gets one entry after TCRdb re-called the 5' RACE reads with MiXCR. The table shows about 60,000 distinct CDR3 sequences, with about 3.7% occurring only once. Notes on this clonotype: A junction boundary mismatches the germline segment, possibly from a read error.

This clonotype was obtained from a woman aged 50 to 60 with multiple sclerosis. Material for sequencing was PBMCs. The rearrangement joins TRBV4-3 to TRBJ1-1; D perhaps matches TRBD1 (6 bases). CDR3 sequence: CASNQGGNTEAFF. In DNA form, the CDR3 reads TGCGCCAGCAACCAAGGGGGGAACACTGAAGCTTTCTTT.